The 2 T cell receptor beta chains listed next were all sequenced from one sample in a study of shared clonotypes between healthy human individuals. Naivety among CD8 cells was defined by CD45RO negativity and positive CCR7 selection, thereby excluding terminally differentiated effector memory CD45RA+ cells. Assay used: immunoSEQ multiplex PCR; TCRdb lists only in-frame clones, some missing. The repertoire has about 800,000 clones, 90% to 98% of them found once; the top ten carry less than 0.25%. Sequenced material: naive CD8+ T cells sorted from blood. The receptor source for this set is a man aged 25-40 years in good health.

Remarks on this clone: This same CDR3 is encoded by further DNA sequences in the sample. The gene calls are TRBV28 and TRBJ1-5; a weak D match, TRBD1 (5 bases). Trimming pared 2 bases from V and 1 base from J, leaving 6 bases between. Germline CDR1 and CDR2: MDHEN and SYDVKM. The CDR3 extends over 14 amino acids. DNA for the CDR3: TGTGCCAGCAGTTTACGGGGGAGCAATCAGCCCCAGCATTTT. Translated: CASSLRGSNQPQHF.

This chain joins TRBV7-9 and TRBJ2-7, with D possibly matching TRBD1 (6 bases). CDR1 is SEHNR and CDR2 is FQNEAQ in the germline V gene (reference sequence). This CDR3 contains 15 residues. The V and J ends lost 1 base and 0 bases respectively, with 10 bases between them. The CDR3 DNA reads as TGTGCCAGCAGCTTAGTGCAGGGGAGCTCCTACGAGCAGTACTTC. Its translation: CASSLVQGSSYEQYF. The full variable domain, with the rest looked up from reference TRBV7-9 and TRBJ2-7, is DTGVSQNPRHKITKRGQNVTFRCDPISEHNRLYWYRQTLGQGPEFLTYFQNEAQLEKSRLLSDRFSAERPKGSFSTLEIQRTEQGDSAMYLCASSLVQGSSYEQYFGPGTRLTVT.